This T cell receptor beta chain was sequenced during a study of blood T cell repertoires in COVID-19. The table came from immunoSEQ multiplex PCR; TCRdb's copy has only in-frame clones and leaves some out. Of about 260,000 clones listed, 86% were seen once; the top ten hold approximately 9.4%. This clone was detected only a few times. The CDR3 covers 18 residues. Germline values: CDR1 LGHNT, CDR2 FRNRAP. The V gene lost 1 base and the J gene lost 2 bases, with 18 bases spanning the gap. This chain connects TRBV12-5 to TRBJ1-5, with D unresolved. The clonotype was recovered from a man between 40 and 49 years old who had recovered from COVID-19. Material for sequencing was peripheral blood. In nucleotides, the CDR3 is TGTGCTAGTGGTTTGGAATTGGGTCCAACCACAGGCAATCAGCCCCAGCATTTT. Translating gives CASGLELGPTTGNQPQHF.